A single sample is the source of the 30 T cell receptor beta chains below, sequenced in a study of blood T cell repertoires in COVID-19. The table came from immunoSEQ multiplex PCR; TCRdb's copy has only in-frame clones and leaves some out. The data show approximately 220,000 clones, approximately 80% seen once. Sequenced sample: peripheral blood. The receptors were sampled from a man aged 35-49 years with acute or convalescent COVID-19.

The V gene is TRBV19, the J gene TRBJ1-5; TRBD1 might be the D (6 bases). Trimming shortened V by 6 bases and J by 0 bases, and 12 bases separated the two germline ends. CDR1 and CDR2 (germline): LNHDA, SQIVND (reference sequence). This CDR3 spans 15 amino acids. This CDR3 is CASSQGQNSNQPQHF. CDR3 DNA: TGTGCCAGTAGCCAAGGACAGAATAGCAATCAGCCCCAGCATTTT.

The chain has TRBV6-1 and TRBJ2-1, with 9 bases lining up with TRBD2. The CDR3 loop spans 17 amino acids. The trim removed 2 bases at V and 6 bases at J, leaving 11 bases unmatched. Germline values: CDR1 MNHNS, CDR2 SASEGT. For the CDR3, the DNA is TGTGCCAGCAGTGAACATGGCCCTAGCGGGAATATCAATGAGCAGTTCTTC. Protein sequence: CASSEHGPSGNINEQFF.

This sequence joins TRBV5-1 and TRBJ2-7; 7 nucleotides align to TRBD2. Germline CDR1 is SGHRS and CDR2 is YFSETQ. The junction had 4 bases not matched to a gene; V was cut back by 4 bases and J by 0 bases. The CDR3 has 14 residues. The CDR3 protein is CASSPRGDSYEQYF. CDR3 bases: TGCGCCAGCAGCCCCCGGGGGGACTCCTACGAGCAGTACTTC. Full variable domain (outside the CDR3, taken from reference TRBV5-1 and TRBJ2-7): KAGVTQTPRYLIKTRGQQVTLSCSPISGHRSVSWYQQTPGQGLQFLFEYFSETQRNKGNFPGRFSGRQFSNSRSEMNVSTLELGDSALYLCASSPRGDSYEQYFGPGTRLTVT.

J is TRBJ2-7 and V is TRBV5-1; 10 positions agree with TRBD1. Germline V gene sequence: CDR1 SGHRS, CDR2 YFSETQ. This CDR3 contains 15 residues. V lost 4 bases, J lost 3 bases, and 7 bases stayed unmatched. Written as DNA, the CDR3 is TGCGCCAGCAGCAAAAGACAGGGGGCGGGCTACGAGCAGTACTTC. Translation: CASSKRQGAGYEQYF.

The chain recombines TRBV28 with TRBJ2-2; 7 nucleotides align to TRBD2. With 10 bases clipped from V and 0 bases from J, the junction kept 14 bases outside the gene matches. Per the germline V gene, CDR1 is MDHEN and CDR2 is SYDVKM. There are 17 residues in the CDR3. The chain's CDR3 is CAIESSGAPPNTGELFF. In DNA, the CDR3 is TGTGCCATCGAATCGAGCGGGGCTCCCCCGAACACCGGGGAGCTGTTTTTT.

The chain has TRBV10-3 and TRBJ1-5, with TRBD1 matching over 8 bases. The length of the CDR3 is 15 residues. Looked up from germline, CDR1 is ENHRY and CDR2 is SYGVKD. Trimming cost V 1 base and J 16 bases; bases outside gene matches: 15. The CDR3 DNA sequence: TGTGCCATCAGTGAGTTGACAGGGGCCCTCTCTTCCATCCATTTT. Residues: CAISELTGALSSIHF.

V is TRBV25-1 and J is TRBJ2-1, with unresolved D. The V and J ends lost 6 bases and 5 bases respectively, with 8 bases between them. Germline CDR1 is MGHDK and CDR2 is SYGVNS. The CDR3 runs to 12 residues. DNA of the CDR3: TGTGCCAGCAGCGGGTTCCACAATGAGCAGTTCTTC. As protein: CASSGFHNEQFF.

The chain employs TRBV18 and TRBJ1-4; no firm D call. Germline V gene lookup returns CDR1 KGHSH and CDR2 LQKENI. V was cut by 5 bases and J by 7 bases, with 14 bases left in between. The CDR3 spans 14 residues. CDR3 nucleotides: TGTGCCAGCTCAACGCGAATGACTGGTGAAAAACTGTTTTTT. Translated: CASSTRMTGEKLFF. The whole variable domain, filled in from reference TRBV18 and TRBJ1-4, reads NAGVMQNPRHLVRRRGQEARLRCSPMKGHSHVYWYRQLPEEGLKFMVYLQKENIIDESGMPKERFSAEFPKEGPSILRIQQVVRGDSAAYFCASSTRMTGEKLFFGSGTQLSVL.

This chain connects TRBV20-1 to TRBJ1-2; D possibly corresponds to TRBD1 (5 bases). This CDR3 contains 14 residues. Trimming took 3 bases from V and 6 from J, leaving 17 bases between them. CDR1 and CDR2 from the germline V gene are DFQATT and SNEGSKA (reference sequence). The CDR3 sequence: CSASDGGFQDGYTF. The CDR3, as DNA: TGCAGTGCTAGTGATGGGGGGTTCCAGGATGGCTACACCTTC.

This clone has a single count. The chain has TRBV24-1 and TRBJ1-2; unclear D gene. The CDR3 runs to 14 residues. Deletions cut 1 base from V and 3 bases from J, with 8 bases between. Germline V gene sequence: CDR1 KGHDR, CDR2 SFDVKD. CDR3 in amino acids: CATSDFSRDYGYTF. The CDR3 nucleotides are TGTGCCACCAGTGATTTTTCCCGAGACTATGGCTACACCTTC.

This chain uses TRBV18 with TRBJ2-2; no clear D. CDR1 is KGHSH, CDR2 LQKENI, per germline. The ends were cut back, 1 base at V and 4 bases at J, with 4 bases in the middle. This CDR3 is built from 13 residues. CDR3 sequence (DNA): TGTGCCAGCTCACCACAGAGCACCGGGGAGCTGTTTTTT. It is translated as CASSPQSTGELFF.

The rearrangement links TRBV7-9 to TRBJ2-1, with a possible D match to TRBD2 (5 bases). The CDR3 is 14 amino acids. CDR1 and CDR2 from the germline V gene are SEHNR and FQNEAQ (reference sequence). V was trimmed by 6 bases and J by 8 bases, leaving 17 bases between them. CDR3 nucleotides: TGTGCCAGCAGACTTCGTTCAGCGGTTTATGAGCAGTTCTTC. This sequence encodes CASRLRSAVYEQFF.

The chain combines TRBV5-6 with TRBJ2-1; TRBD2 aligns across 10 bases. The CDR3 runs 18 residues. Germline V CDR1 and CDR2: SGHDT, YYEEEE. V was pared by 0 bases and J by 8 bases, with 14 bases of the junction left unmatched. The CDR3 loop is CASSLALYSGRAVDEQFF. CDR3 DNA: TGTGCCAGCAGCTTGGCCTTGTACAGCGGGAGGGCCGTAGATGAGCAGTTCTTC.

This clone was seen just once. The chain uses TRBV10-3 and TRBJ1-1; the match to TRBD1 covers 9 bases. This CDR3 has 11 amino acids. V lost 6 bases to trimming and J lost 11 bases; unmatched junction nucleotides: 4. CDR1 and CDR2 (germline): ENHRY, SYGVKD. CDR3 amino acids: CAIREQGAAFF. The CDR3 DNA reads as TGTGCCATCAGGGAACAGGGGGCGGCTTTCTTT.

The rearrangement joins TRBV19 to TRBJ2-1; tentative D call: TRBD2 (5 bases). Germline loops: CDR1 LNHDA, CDR2 SQIVND (reference sequence). V was shortened by 4 bases and J by 6 bases, with 19 bases between the two germline ends. The CDR3 has 16 amino acids. The CDR3, as DNA: TGTGCCAGTAGTACCTCTAGCTTTCTGGGTGTCAATGAGCAGTTCTTC. The encoded protein is CASSTSSFLGVNEQFF.

The chain joins TRBV10-3 to TRBJ1-1; D is perhaps TRBD1 (6 bases). This CDR3 spans 15 amino acids. CDR1 and CDR2 (germline): ENHRY, SYGVKD. V gave up 3 bases and J gave up 0 bases, with 11 bases separating them. CDR3 DNA sequence: TGTGCCATCAGTGAAACAGGGAGGGTGAACACTGAAGCTTTCTTT. Protein product: CAISETGRVNTEAFF.

V usage is TRBV11-1 and J usage is TRBJ2-7, with D possibly TRBD2 on 5 matching bases. Germline values: CDR1 SGHAT, CDR2 FQDESV (reference sequence). The CDR3 extends over 15 amino acids. V was shortened by 4 bases and J by 1 base, with 14 bases between the two germline ends. As DNA, the CDR3 is TGTGCCAGCAGCTCGCTCCGGGGATTTTCCTACGAGCAGTACTTC. Translation gives CASSSLRGFSYEQYF. The variable domain in full, completed from reference TRBV11-1 and TRBJ2-7, reads EAEVAQSPRYKITEKSQAVAFWCDPISGHATLYWYRQILGQGPELLVQFQDESVVDDSQLPKDRFSAERLKGVDSTLKIQPAELGDSAMYLCASSSLRGFSYEQYFGPGTRLTVT.

The chain recombines TRBV25-1 with TRBJ1-5, with D perhaps TRBD1 (6 bases). V gave up 6 bases and J gave up 5 bases, with 11 bases separating them. Germline V gene sequence: CDR1 MGHDK, CDR2 SYGVNS. This CDR3 is 13 amino acids long. CDR3 in amino acids: CASRAAGDQPQHF. The DNA of the CDR3 is TGTGCCAGCAGGGCAGCAGGGGATCAGCCCCAGCATTTT.

The V and J genes are TRBV5-1 and TRBJ2-1; 13 bases align to TRBD2. The V gene end was trimmed by 5 bases and the J gene end by 7 bases; junction bases not matched to a gene: 3. The CDR3 is 14 amino acids. CDR1 is SGHRS and CDR2 is YFSETQ in the germline V gene. The CDR3 DNA is TGCGCCAGCAGACGGACTAGCGGGAGTAATGAGCAGTTCTTC. Translating it yields CASRRTSGSNEQFF.

The chain has TRBV24-1 and TRBJ2-1, with TRBD2 matching over 13 bases. Germline V CDR1 and CDR2: KGHDR, SFDVKD. The CDR3 length is 17 residues. V shed 4 bases and J 0 bases; nucleotides not matched to a gene: 2. This CDR3 is CATSDRTSGSSYNEQFF. The CDR3 DNA sequence: TGTGCCACCAGTGACCGGACTAGCGGGAGCTCCTACAATGAGCAGTTCTTC.

The genes are TRBV15 and TRBJ2-7; D uncertain. This CDR3 spans 13 amino acids. The ends were cut back, 0 bases at V and 6 bases at J, with 9 bases in the middle. Germline CDR1 is LNHNV and CDR2 is YYDKDF (reference sequence). As DNA, the CDR3 is TGTGCCACCAGCAGAGATCGAGTTTCCGAGCAGTACTTC. This encodes CATSRDRVSEQYF. Full variable domain (outside the CDR3, taken from reference TRBV15 and TRBJ2-7): DAMVIQNPRYQVTQFGKPVTLSCSQTLNHNVMYWYQQKSSQAPKLLFHYYDKDFNNEADTPDNFQSRRPNTSFCFLDIRSPGLGDTAMYLCATSRDRVSEQYFGPGTRLTVT.

The chain joins TRBV18 to TRBJ1-2; 7 bases line up with TRBD1. Germline assignment: CDR1 KGHSH and CDR2 LQKENI. Trimming cost V 2 bases and J 3 bases; bases outside gene matches: 6. This CDR3 comprises 15 residues. Here the CDR3 DNA reads TGTGCCAGCTCACCAAACACAGGGGAGGACTATGGCTACACCTTC. This translates into CASSPNTGEDYGYTF.

CDR3 sequence: CAIRPQGATEAFF. In DNA form, the CDR3 reads TGTGCCATCAGACCTCAGGGTGCCACTGAAGCTTTCTTT. The chain has TRBV10-3 and TRBJ1-1, with a possible D match to TRBD1 (5 bases). Germline assignment: CDR1 ENHRY and CDR2 SYGVKD. The CDR3 is made up of 13 amino acids. Trimming stripped 6 bases from V and 4 bases from J, with 12 bases between.

The gene calls are TRBV6-6 and TRBJ1-5; no firm D call. Germline V gene data show CDR1 as MNHNY and CDR2 as SVGAGI (reference sequence). The CDR3 is 15 residues long. The V end lost 5 bases, the J end lost 0 bases, and 11 bases lay between the germline ends. The CDR3 is CASSLDGDSNQPQHF. CDR3 DNA sequence: TGTGCCAGCAGTCTCGACGGAGATAGCAATCAGCCCCAGCATTTT.

This clone was seen just once. The J gene is TRBJ2-7, the V gene TRBV28, with a possible D match to TRBD2 (6 bases). Germline V CDR1 and CDR2: MDHEN, SYDVKM. The CDR3 has 16 residues. Trimming pared 7 bases from V and 6 bases from J, leaving 25 bases between. This CDR3 reads CASIGPIGDAGSEQYF. Written as DNA, the CDR3 is TGTGCCAGCATCGGCCCCATAGGGGACGCGGGAAGCGAGCAGTACTTC.

The CDR3 reads CASSPLGAGKNEKLFF. The CDR3, as DNA: TGTGCCAGCAGCCCGTTAGGGGCAGGAAAAAATGAAAAACTGTTTTTT. This chain links TRBV7-9 with TRBJ1-4; TRBD1 is a possible D gene (5 bases). This CDR3 has 16 amino acids. V gave up 5 bases and J gave up 5 bases, with 18 bases separating them. CDR1 is SEHNR and CDR2 is FQNEAQ in the germline V gene (reference sequence).

The rearrangement uses TRBV20-1 and TRBJ2-7, with TRBD2 identical over 9 bases. Trimming removed 3 bases from V and 3 bases from J; junction bases left unmatched: 9. The CDR3 covers 15 residues. The germline CDR1 and CDR2 sequences are DFQATT and SNEGSKA (reference sequence). The chain's CDR3 is CSASASGRPYYEQYF. The DNA of the CDR3 is TGCAGTGCTAGTGCCAGCGGGAGGCCATACTACGAGCAGTACTTC.

The rearrangement uses TRBV7-2 and TRBJ2-1, with D perhaps matching TRBD1 (5 bases). V was shortened by 2 bases and J by 4 bases, with 15 bases between the two germline ends. Germline CDR1 reads SGHTA; CDR2 reads FQGNSA. The CDR3 contains 16 residues. CDR3 nucleotide sequence: TGTGCCAGCAGCTTACGCGCGACAGAACAGTACAATGAGCAGTTCTTC. This codes for CASSLRATEQYNEQFF.

J is TRBJ2-3 and V is TRBV6-6, with 7 bases lining up with TRBD2. CDR3 length: 15 amino acids. Germline V lookup: CDR1 MNHNY, CDR2 SVGAGI (reference sequence). Losses at the gene ends were 2 bases for V and 1 base for J; bases not matched to a gene: 3. CDR3 DNA: TGTGCCAGCAGTTACATTGGGAGGGGCACAGATACGCAGTATTTT. It translates to CASSYIGRGTDTQYF.

This clone was picked up one time. This chain uses TRBV27 with TRBJ2-7; weak D call: TRBD2 (5 bases). Germline V gives CDR1 MNHEY, CDR2 SMNVEV (reference sequence). The CDR3 consists of 14 residues. V lost 1 base and J lost 3, with 10 bases in between. CDR3 amino acids: CASSLLARGYEQYF. The CDR3 DNA reads as TGTGCCAGCAGTTTATTGGCCCGGGGCTACGAGCAGTACTTC.